The 2 T cell receptor beta chains below all came from one sample that was sequenced in a study of identical twins (dated by TCRdb to the mid-2010s). To prepare the library, 5' RACE was applied. The sequencer listed for this sample is Illumina HiSeq 2000. The raw public data were reprocessed by TCRdb itself: fastp quality trimming at Q25, MiXCR clonotype calling, in-frame beta chains only. Rows matching on CDR3 protein sequence are summarized as one entry with the most common DNA and genes. The table for this sample lists about 530,000 distinct CDR3 sequences; roughly 15% of them were counted only once. Together, the top ten hold roughly 0.42% of the sample. The same sample was also used in a study of yellow fever vaccine responses in identical twins.

Sequencing was done on a sample of CD4+ T cells sorted from blood. These receptors were taken from a woman between 18 and 29 years old in good health.

The chain carries TRBV12-3 or TRBV12-4 and TRBJ2-3; D could derive from TRBD1 or TRBD2 (6 bases each). This CDR3 region has 13 residues. Trimming took 5 bases from V and 12 from J, leaving 18 bases between them. The CDR3 spells CASSESTGARQYF. DNA of the CDR3: TGTGCCAGCAGTGAGAGTACGGGGGCCCGACAGTATTTT.

This chain joins TRBV3-1 and TRBJ2-5; 8 bases fit TRBD1. This CDR3 comprises 14 residues. Germline CDR1 is LGHDT and CDR2 is YNNKEL (reference sequence). Trimming took 4 bases from V and 9 from J; bases not matched to a gene: 10. CDR3 sequence (DNA): TGTGCCAGCAGCCGGGACAGGTTATCCGAGTCCCAGTACTTC. This translates into CASSRDRLSESQYF.